The clone carrying this TCR beta chain was seen repeatedly, ten times or more. Antigen: not known. The germline V gene has CDR1 SQVTM and CDR2 ANQGSEA. Losses at the gene ends were 4 bases for V and 9 bases for J; bases not matched to a gene: 17. The CDR3 is made up of 17 amino acids. Amplification of ligated cDNA took four PCR rounds with SP2 and nested alpha and beta constant primers. Reverse transcription of blood and skin TCR RNA was primed at alpha and beta constant regions. In TCRdb, the 5' RACE reads were re-called with MiXCR into one record per CDR3 protein. The table lists about 48,000 distinct CDR3 sequences, approximately 4.5% of them singletons. This sample was taken from a study of naive and memory T cell subsets. Findings of the study overall: This RNA-based method may be sensitive to activation-related transcript changes.

An oligonucleotide containing a UMI was ligated to the 3' end of TCR cDNA. Adult healthy volunteers gave 2.5 ml peripheral blood for whole-blood RNA. The rearrangement joins TRBV29-1 to TRBJ2-1, with 11 positions matching TRBD2. This receptor was identified in a female donor in good health. CDR3 nucleotide sequence: TGCAGCGTTGTAAGGCTAGCGGGAGGAATCAGTGACGCTGAGCAGTTCTTC. Its protein product is CSVVRLAGGISDAEQFF.